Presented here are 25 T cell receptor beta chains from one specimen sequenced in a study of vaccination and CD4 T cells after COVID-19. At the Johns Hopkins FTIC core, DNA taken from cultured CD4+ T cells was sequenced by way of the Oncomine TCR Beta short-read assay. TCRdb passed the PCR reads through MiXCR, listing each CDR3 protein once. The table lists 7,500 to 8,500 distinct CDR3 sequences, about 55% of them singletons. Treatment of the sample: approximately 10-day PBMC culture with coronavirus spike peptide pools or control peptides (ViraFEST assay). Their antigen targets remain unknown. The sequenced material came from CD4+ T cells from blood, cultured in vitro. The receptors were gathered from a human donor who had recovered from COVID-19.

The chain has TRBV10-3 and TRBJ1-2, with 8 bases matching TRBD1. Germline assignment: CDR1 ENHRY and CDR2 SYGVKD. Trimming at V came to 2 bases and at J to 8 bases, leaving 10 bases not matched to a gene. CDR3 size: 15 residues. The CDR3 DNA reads TGTGCCATCAGTGAGGCTCGTCAGGGGGCTGTCGGCTACACCTTC. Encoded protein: CAISEARQGAVGYTF.

In nucleotides, the CDR3 is TGTGCCAGCAGTTCCAGGCAGGGGGTCGAAGAGACCCAGTACTTC. This sequence encodes CASSSRQGVEETQYF. The rearrangement uses TRBV27 and TRBJ2-5; TRBD1 matches at 7 bases. The CDR3 sequence is 15 residues long. V lost 4 bases to trimming and J lost 3 bases; unmatched junction nucleotides: 8. The germline V gene has CDR1 MNHEY and CDR2 SMNVEV (reference sequence).

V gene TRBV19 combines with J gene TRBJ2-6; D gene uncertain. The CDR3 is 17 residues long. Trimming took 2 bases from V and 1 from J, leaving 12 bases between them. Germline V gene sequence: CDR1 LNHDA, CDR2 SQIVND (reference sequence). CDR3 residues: CASSISQFASGANVLTF. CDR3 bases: TGTGCCAGTAGTATATCGCAATTCGCGTCTGGGGCCAACGTCCTGACTTTC.

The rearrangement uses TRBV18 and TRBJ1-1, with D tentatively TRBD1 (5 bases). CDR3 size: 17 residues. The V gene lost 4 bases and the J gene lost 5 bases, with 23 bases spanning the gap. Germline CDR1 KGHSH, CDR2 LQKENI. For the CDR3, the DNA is TGTGCCAGCTCACATACTCAGGGCCCGGAGATCGGAACTGAAGCTTTCTTT. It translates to CASSHTQGPEIGTEAFF.

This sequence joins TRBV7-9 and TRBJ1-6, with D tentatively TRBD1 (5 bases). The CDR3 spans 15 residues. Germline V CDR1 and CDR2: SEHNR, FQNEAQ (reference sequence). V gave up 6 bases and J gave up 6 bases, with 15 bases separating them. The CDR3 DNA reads TGTGCCAGCAGGCTACATGGGGCCCCTAATTCACCCCTCCACTTT. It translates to CASRLHGAPNSPLHF.

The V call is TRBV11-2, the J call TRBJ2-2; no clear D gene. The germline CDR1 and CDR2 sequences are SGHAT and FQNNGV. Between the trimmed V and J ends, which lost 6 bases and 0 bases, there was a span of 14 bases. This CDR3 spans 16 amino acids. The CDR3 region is CASRFPSTSNTGELFF. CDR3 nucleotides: TGTGCCAGCAGGTTCCCGAGCACTTCGAACACCGGGGAGCTGTTTTTT.

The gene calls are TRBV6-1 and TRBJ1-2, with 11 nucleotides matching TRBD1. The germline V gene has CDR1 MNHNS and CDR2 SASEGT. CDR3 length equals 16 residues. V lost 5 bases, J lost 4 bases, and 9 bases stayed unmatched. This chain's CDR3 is CASSPRGGTGGYGYTF. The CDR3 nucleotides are TGTGCCAGCAGTCCTCGCGGGGGGACAGGGGGCTATGGCTACACCTTC.

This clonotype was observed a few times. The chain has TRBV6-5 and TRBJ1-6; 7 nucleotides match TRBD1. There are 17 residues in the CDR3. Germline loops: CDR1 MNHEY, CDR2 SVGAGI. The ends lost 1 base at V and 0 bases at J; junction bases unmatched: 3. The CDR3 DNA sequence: TGTGCCAGCAGTTACTTTCGACAGGGCTCCTATAATTCACCCCTCCACTTT. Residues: CASSYFRQGSYNSPLHF.

CDR3 sequence (DNA): TGTGCCAGCAGTGAAACGGACAGGGATGGCTACACCTTC. Amino acids: CASSETDRDGYTF. V gene TRBV6-1 combines with J gene TRBJ1-2; 8 bases are shared with TRBD1. The length of the CDR3 is 13 residues. The germline V gene has CDR1 MNHNS and CDR2 SASEGT. V lost 2 bases and J lost 6; bases outside the gene matches: 2.

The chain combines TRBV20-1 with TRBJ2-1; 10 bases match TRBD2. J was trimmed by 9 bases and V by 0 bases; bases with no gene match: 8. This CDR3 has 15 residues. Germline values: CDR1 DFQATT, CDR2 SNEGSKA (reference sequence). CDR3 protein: CSARDPLAGAGEQFF. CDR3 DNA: TGCAGTGCTAGAGATCCGCTAGCGGGGGCTGGTGAGCAGTTCTTC.

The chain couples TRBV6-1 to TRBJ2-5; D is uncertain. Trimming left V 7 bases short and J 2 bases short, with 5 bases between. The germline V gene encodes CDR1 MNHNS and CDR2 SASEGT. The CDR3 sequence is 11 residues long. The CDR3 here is CASTYQETQYF. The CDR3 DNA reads TGTGCCAGCACCTATCAAGAGACCCAGTACTTC.

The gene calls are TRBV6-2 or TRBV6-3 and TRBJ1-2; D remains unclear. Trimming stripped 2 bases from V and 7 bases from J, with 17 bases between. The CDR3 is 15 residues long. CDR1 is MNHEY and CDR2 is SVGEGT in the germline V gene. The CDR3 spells CASSYMGRRFGGYTF. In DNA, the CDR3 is TGTGCCAGCAGTTACATGGGCCGGCGGTTCGGTGGCTACACCTTC.

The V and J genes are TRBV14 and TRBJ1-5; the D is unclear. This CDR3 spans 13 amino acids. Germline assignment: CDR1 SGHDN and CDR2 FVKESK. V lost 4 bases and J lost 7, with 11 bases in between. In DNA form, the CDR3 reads TGTGCCAGCAGCCTCCCACCGAAACAGCCCCAGCATTTT. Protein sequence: CASSLPPKQPQHF.

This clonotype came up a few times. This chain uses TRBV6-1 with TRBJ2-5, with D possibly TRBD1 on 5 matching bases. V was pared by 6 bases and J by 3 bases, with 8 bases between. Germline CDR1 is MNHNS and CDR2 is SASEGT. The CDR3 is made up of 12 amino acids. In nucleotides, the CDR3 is TGTGCCAGCAGGGCAGGGAAAGAGACCCAGTACTTC. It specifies CASRAGKETQYF.

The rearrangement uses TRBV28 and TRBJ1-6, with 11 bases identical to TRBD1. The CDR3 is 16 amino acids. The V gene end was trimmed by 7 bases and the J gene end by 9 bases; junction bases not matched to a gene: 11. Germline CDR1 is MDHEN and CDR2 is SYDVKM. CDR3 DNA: TGTGCCAGCATGGGGGCGGACAGGGGGCGAAGTTCACCCCTCCACTTT. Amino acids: CASMGADRGRSSPLHF.

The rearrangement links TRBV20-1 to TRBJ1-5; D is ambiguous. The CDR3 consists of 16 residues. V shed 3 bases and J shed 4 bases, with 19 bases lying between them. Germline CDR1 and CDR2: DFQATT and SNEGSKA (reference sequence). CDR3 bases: TGCAGTGCTAGGGGGAGGAGTAGTAGTGGAAATCAGCCCCAGCATTTT. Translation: CSARGRSSSGNQPQHF.

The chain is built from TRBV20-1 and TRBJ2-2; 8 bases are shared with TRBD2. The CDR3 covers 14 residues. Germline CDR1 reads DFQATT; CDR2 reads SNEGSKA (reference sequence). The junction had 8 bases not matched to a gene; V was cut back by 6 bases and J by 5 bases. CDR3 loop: CSAGWAGGTGELFF. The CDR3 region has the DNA TGCAGTGCGGGCTGGGCGGGGGGTACCGGGGAGCTGTTTTTT.

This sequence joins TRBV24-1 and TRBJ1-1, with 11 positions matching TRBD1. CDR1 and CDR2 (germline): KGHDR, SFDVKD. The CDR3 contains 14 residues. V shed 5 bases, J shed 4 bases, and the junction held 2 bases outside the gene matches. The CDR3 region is CATSGTGGVTEAFF. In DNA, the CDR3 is TGTGCCACCAGTGGGACAGGGGGCGTCACTGAAGCTTTCTTT.

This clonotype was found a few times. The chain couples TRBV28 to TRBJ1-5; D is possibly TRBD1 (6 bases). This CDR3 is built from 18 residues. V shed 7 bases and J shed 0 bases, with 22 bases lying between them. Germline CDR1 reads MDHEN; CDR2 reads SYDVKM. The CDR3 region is CASTLGQTVKNSNQPQHF. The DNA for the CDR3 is TGTGCCAGCACCCTAGGACAGACTGTCAAGAATAGCAATCAGCCCCAGCATTTT.

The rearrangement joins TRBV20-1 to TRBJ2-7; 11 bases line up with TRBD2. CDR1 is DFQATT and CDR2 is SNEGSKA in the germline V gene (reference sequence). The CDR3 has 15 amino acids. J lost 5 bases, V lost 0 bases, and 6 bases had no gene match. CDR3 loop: CSARDPLAGGNEQYF. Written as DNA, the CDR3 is TGCAGTGCTAGAGACCCCCTAGCGGGGGGCAACGAGCAGTACTTC.

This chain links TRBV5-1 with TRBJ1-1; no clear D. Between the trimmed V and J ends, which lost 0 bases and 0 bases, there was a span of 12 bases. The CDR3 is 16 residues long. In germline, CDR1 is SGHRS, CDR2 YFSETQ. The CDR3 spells CASSLVSLGMNTEAFF. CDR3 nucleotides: TGCGCCAGCAGCTTGGTCAGTTTGGGAATGAACACTGAAGCTTTCTTT. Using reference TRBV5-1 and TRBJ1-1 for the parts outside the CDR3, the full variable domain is KAGVTQTPRYLIKTRGQQVTLSCSPISGHRSVSWYQQTPGQGLQFLFEYFSETQRNKGNFPGRFSGRQFSNSRSEMNVSTLELGDSALYLCASSLVSLGMNTEAFFGQGTRLTVV.

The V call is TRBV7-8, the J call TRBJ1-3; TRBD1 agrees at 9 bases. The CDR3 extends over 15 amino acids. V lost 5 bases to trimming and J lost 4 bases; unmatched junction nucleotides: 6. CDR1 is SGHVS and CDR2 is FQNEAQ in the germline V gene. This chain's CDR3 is CASSPRTGVGNTIYF. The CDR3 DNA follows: TGTGCCAGCAGCCCACGGACAGGGGTCGGAAACACCATATATTTT. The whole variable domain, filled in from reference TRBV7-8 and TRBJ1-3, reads GAGVSQSPRYKVAKRGQDVALRCDPISGHVSLFWYQQALGQGPEFLTYFQNEAQLDKSGLPSDRFFAERPEGSVSTLKIQRTQQEDSAVYLCASSPRTGVGNTIYFGEGSWLTVV.

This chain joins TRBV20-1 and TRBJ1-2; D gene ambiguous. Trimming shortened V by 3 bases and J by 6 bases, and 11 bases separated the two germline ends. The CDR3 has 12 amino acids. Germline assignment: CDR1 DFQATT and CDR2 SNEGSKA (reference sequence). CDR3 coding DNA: TGCAGTGCTAGCAGTCAGTACCATGGCTACACCTTC. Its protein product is CSASSQYHGYTF.

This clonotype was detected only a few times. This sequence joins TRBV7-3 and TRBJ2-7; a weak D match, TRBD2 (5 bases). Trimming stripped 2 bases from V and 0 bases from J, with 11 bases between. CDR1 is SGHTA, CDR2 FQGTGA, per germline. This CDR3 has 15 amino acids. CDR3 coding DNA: TGTGCCAGCAGCTTAGCGAGCGGTACCTCCTACGAGCAGTACTTC. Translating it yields CASSLASGTSYEQYF. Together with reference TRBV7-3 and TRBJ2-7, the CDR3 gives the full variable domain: GAGVSQTPSNKVTEKGKYVELRCDPISGHTALYWYRQSLGQGPEFLIYFQGTGAADDSGLPNDRFFAVRPEGSVSTLKIQRTERGDSAVYLCASSLASGTSYEQYFGPGTRLTVT.

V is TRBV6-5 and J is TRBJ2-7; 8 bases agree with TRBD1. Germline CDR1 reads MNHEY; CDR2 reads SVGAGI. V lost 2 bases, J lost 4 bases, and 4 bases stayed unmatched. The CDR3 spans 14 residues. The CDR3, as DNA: TGTGCCAGCAGTTACCCGGGGACAGGTTACGAGCAGTACTTC. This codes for CASSYPGTGYEQYF.